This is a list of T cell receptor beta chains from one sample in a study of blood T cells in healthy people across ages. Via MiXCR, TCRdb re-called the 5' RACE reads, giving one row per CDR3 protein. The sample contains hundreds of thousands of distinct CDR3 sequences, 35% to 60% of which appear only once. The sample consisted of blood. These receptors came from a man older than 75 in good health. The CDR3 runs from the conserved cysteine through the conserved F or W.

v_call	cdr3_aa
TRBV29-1	CSVEDGYNEQFF
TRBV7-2	CASSLAAGPQETQYF
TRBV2	CASRRGGLGANVLTF
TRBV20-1	CSARRKSGSGANVLTF
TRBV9	CASSVDTGNYGYTF
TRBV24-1	CTTSDPGTGEHNEQFF
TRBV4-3	CASSKRGSGHTEAFF
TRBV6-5	CASTYLGGGAVDEQFF
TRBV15	CATSIGTVGEKLFF
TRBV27	CASSPRLAGITDTQYF
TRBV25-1	CASSGLVRAGSTDTQYF
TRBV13	CASSLDIGLAKNIQYF
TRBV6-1	CAHPGRDNYNEQFF
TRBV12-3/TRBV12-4	CASSLSQGTGREQFF
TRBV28	CASRKNTEAFF
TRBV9	CASSVGGGQESYEQYF
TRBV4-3	CASGGGISYNEQFF
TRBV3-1	CASSQDGRQGSQPQHF
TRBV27	CASSLSHYYEQYF
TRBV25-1	CASSEPGLFQPQHF
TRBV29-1	CSVGSGGSAETQYF
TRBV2	CATRTETEREQYF
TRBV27	CASSRDNKETQYF
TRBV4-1	CASSVGDRDFKNIQYF
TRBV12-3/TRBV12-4	CASRGTEVGEQFF
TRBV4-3	CASSHLGTSGSYEQYF
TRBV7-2	CASSTGVGGPGTQYF
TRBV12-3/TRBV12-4	CASRHETPGLNYNEQFF
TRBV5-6	CASSVGTGVGTQYF
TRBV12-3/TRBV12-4	CTSSLGVTNSYEQYF
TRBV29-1	CSVESGTGKKGYNEQFF
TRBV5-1	CASSLVLAGEYEQYF
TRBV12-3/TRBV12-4	CACKPGGENTGELFF
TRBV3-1	CASSQVDRGVYGYTF
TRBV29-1	CSVITSGGLYEQYF
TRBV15	CATSIGTGSREQYF
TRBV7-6	CASSLDQGTNSPLHF
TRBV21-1	CASSRGDRPVHYEQFF
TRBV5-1	CASSLVRSPGQPYEQYF
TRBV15	CATSRDQGEKLFF
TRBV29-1	CSVEDMSSGTDTQYF
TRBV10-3	CAISENASYGYTF
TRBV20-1	CSARDWAGREQYF
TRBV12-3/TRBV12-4	CAGTGTVTQPQHF
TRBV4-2	CASSQDLTGTSLPGELFF
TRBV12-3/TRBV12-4	CASTGGTYEQYF
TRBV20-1	CSALDGLAGGTDTQYF
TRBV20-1	CSATGAGNSPLHF
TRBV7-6	CASSLMSGPQNIQYF
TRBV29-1	CSALTGAGVYTF
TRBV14	CASSRKGNEKLFF
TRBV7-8	CASSLGQGGAEQYF
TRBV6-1	CASSEGGYYGYTF
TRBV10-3	CAISVGAGEKLFF
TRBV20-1	CSATGQGGHEQYF
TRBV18	CASSGLLGNEQYF
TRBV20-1	CSVYPLRQGIFNQPQHF
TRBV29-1	CSAGGGRGDTDTQYF